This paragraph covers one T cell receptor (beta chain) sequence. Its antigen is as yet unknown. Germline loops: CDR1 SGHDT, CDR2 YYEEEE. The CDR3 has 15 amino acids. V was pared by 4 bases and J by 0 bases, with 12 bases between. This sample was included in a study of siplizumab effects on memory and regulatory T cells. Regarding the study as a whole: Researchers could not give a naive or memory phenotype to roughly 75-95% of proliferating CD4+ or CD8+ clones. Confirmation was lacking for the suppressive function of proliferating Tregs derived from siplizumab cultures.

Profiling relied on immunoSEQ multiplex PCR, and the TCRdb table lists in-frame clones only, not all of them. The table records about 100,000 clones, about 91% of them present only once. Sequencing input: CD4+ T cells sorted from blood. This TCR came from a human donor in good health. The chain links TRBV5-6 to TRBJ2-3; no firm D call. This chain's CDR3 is CASSPGPWSTDTQYF. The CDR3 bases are TGTGCCAGCAGCCCGGGCCCCTGGAGCACAGATACGCAGTATTTT.